The TCR beta chain described here comes from a study of T-cell memory formation after mild COVID-19. Overall study context: There were largely donor-specific TCR clusters.

CDR3 length equals 15 residues. TCRalpha and TCRbeta libraries used 5'RACE with constant-segment primers and UMIs. One entry per CDR3 protein, called by TCRdb with MiXCR from the 5' RACE reads. The sample yields 150,000 to 200,000 distinct CDR3 sequences, 25% to 40% seen once. Notes on this clonotype: The antigen is not known.

Study results and limitations: Chiefly within CM and EM were the contracting CD4+ clones; CD8+ ones were within EMRA. Day 15 to 85 contractors were CD4/CD8 balanced; later expanders leaned CD4+.

The receptor was isolated from an adult woman who had mild COVID-19 (a few samples of this study predate the infection). Cell type and time point are not known. The chain couples TRBV21-1 to TRBJ2-1; the DNA was not used to check the table's D call, TRBD2. TRBV21-1 is a documented pseudogene. Sequencing input: PBMCs or a T cell subset sorted from them (not recorded which). The CDR3 sequence is CASSGIGLAFNEQFF. The CDR3 region has the DNA TGTGCCAGTTCAGGCATAGGACTAGCTTTCAATGAGCAGTTCTTC.